Following are 16 T cell receptor beta chains from one sample sequenced in a study of human T cells and chemical hapten exposure. As for time point: healthy volunteer bleed at 2 weeks. Unfractionated whole blood was the source of the extracted total RNA. TCRdb reprocessed the RACE reads via MiXCR and lists one record per CDR3 protein. The sample lists under 95,000 distinct CDR3 sequences, about 8.7% seen once, with roughly 3.1% in the top ten. Sequenced material: whole blood. Receptors originate from a female donor in good health. Some clones in this sample may be carry-over from other donors' samples.

V usage is TRBV28 and J usage is TRBJ2-2; D could derive from TRBD1 or TRBD2 (5 bases each). This CDR3 is built from 13 residues. The V end lost 7 bases, the J end lost 4 bases, and 10 bases lay between the germline ends. Germline loops: CDR1 MDHEN, CDR2 SYDVKM. The CDR3 DNA follows: TGTGCCAGCAAACATGGGGGCACCGGGGAGCTGTTTTTT. Encoded protein: CASKHGGTGELFF.

This clonotype occurred a few times. The rearrangement links TRBV5-1 to TRBJ1-4; no clear D gene. Germline-derived CDR1 and CDR2 are SGHRS and YFSETQ. The CDR3 runs to 15 residues. The V end was cut by 0 bases, the J end by 0 bases, with 6 bases between. Here the CDR3 DNA reads TGCGCCAGCAGCTTGGGAGCTACAACTAATGAAAAACTGTTTTTT. Its protein product is CASSLGATTNEKLFF.

The chain joins TRBV13 to TRBJ2-4; D uncertain. Germline assignment: CDR1 PRHDT and CDR2 FYEKMQ (reference sequence). Trimming shortened V by 5 bases and J by 0 bases, and 14 bases separated the two germline ends. The CDR3 is 16 residues long. DNA of the CDR3: TGTGCCAGCAGCCGCTCCCCGGTCTTAGCCAAAAACATTCAGTACTTC. Amino acid sequence: CASSRSPVLAKNIQYF.

This clonotype came up many times. The CDR3 nucleotides are TGTGCCAGCAGCCATGGCCTAAATTCACCCCTCCACTTT. It yields the protein CASSHGLNSPLHF. This chain uses TRBV3-1 with TRBJ1-6; D is uncertain. CDR3 length: 13 residues. Germline V gives CDR1 LGHDT, CDR2 YNNKEL (reference sequence). The ends were cut back, 3 bases at V and 7 bases at J, with 7 bases in the middle.

There are many counts of this clonotype. This rearrangement joins TRBV20-1 to TRBJ1-4, with D possibly TRBD1 on 5 matching bases. V lost 6 bases and J lost 4, with 12 bases in between. The CDR3 has 13 residues. Per the germline V gene, CDR1 is DFQATT and CDR2 is SNEGSKA (reference sequence). This chain's CDR3 is CSATSGSNEKLFF. CDR3 nucleotide sequence: TGCAGTGCGACGTCAGGGAGTAATGAAAAACTGTTTTTT.

This clonotype has ten or more counts. The rearrangement uses TRBV6-2 or TRBV6-3 and TRBJ2-1, with 8 bases matching TRBD2. Trimming took 2 bases from V and 4 from J; bases not matched to a gene: 1. The CDR3 extends over 14 amino acids. The germline V gene has CDR1 MNHEY and CDR2 SVGEGT. As DNA, the CDR3 is TGTGCCAGCAGTTACGCGGGAGGTTACAATGAGCAGTTCTTC. Translated: CASSYAGGYNEQFF.

In its sample, this clonotype was seen a few times. The V gene is TRBV29-1, the J gene TRBJ2-5; 7 nucleotides agree with TRBD1. CDR3 size: 13 residues. J was trimmed by 0 bases and V by 6 bases; bases with no gene match: 4. Germline V gene sequence: CDR1 SQVTM, CDR2 ANQGSEA. The CDR3, as DNA: TGCAGCGTGGCCGGGACAGACCAAGAGACCCAGTACTTC. It yields the protein CSVAGTDQETQYF.

This clonotype showed up many times. Because the CDR3's place on the DNA is in doubt, the DNA is left out and the CDR3 is given as listed by TCRdb. This chain joins TRBV6-6 and TRBJ2-3; the table's D call TRBD2 went unverified against the DNA. Both ends counted, the CDR3 spans 17 residues. CDR1 and CDR2 from the germline V gene are MNHNY and SVGAGI (reference sequence). CDR3 sequence: CASSSSSTSYPSNTQYF.

The V and J genes are TRBV5-4 and TRBJ2-1; unclear D gene. Trimming took 1 base from V and 5 from J, leaving 4 bases between them. CDR1 and CDR2 from the germline V gene are SGHNT and YYREEE (reference sequence). CDR3 length: 12 residues. In DNA form, the CDR3 reads TGTGCCAGCAGCTTGCCAGACAATGAGCAGTTCTTC. Translating gives CASSLPDNEQFF.

This clonotype turned up a few times. V usage is TRBV9 and J usage is TRBJ2-3; no clear D gene. In germline, CDR1 is SGDLS, CDR2 YYNGEE. Trimming cost V 0 bases and J 0 bases, with 8 bases left between them. CDR3 length: 15 residues. This chain's CDR3 is CASSVVHSSTDTQYF. Written as DNA, the CDR3 is TGTGCCAGCAGCGTAGTCCACAGTAGCACAGATACGCAGTATTTT.

This clonotype was seen more than once but under ten times. The genes are TRBV27 and TRBJ1-1, with D uncertain. Germline values: CDR1 MNHEY, CDR2 SMNVEV (reference sequence). Between the trimmed V and J ends, which lost 6 bases and 3 bases, there was a span of 14 bases. There are 14 residues in the CDR3. The CDR3, as DNA: TGTGCCAGCAGCGGACCGTATACCTACACTGAAGCTTTCTTT. Protein product: CASSGPYTYTEAFF.

J is TRBJ2-3 and V is TRBV28; TRBD2 agrees at 7 bases. Germline V gene data show CDR1 as MDHEN and CDR2 as SYDVKM. Losses at the gene ends were 3 bases for V and 6 bases for J; bases not matched to a gene: 9. CDR3 size: 15 residues. The CDR3 here is CASSFSGGSWDTQYF. Written as DNA, the CDR3 is TGTGCCAGCAGTTTTAGTGGCGGGAGCTGGGATACGCAGTATTTT.

This clonotype was seen more than once but under ten times. The chain's CDR3 is CASSSGLAGGELFF. CDR3 coding DNA: TGTGCCAGCAGCTCCGGACTAGCGGGGGGGGAGCTGTTTTTT. V usage is TRBV11-2 and J usage is TRBJ2-2; 12 bases map to TRBD2. Trimming at V came to 4 bases and at J to 8 bases, leaving 2 bases not matched to a gene. Germline assignment: CDR1 SGHAT and CDR2 FQNNGV. The CDR3 loop spans 14 amino acids.

A few counts support this clonotype. The gene calls are TRBV28 and TRBJ1-5, with 8 bases identical to TRBD1. Germline assignment: CDR1 MDHEN and CDR2 SYDVKM. This CDR3 is built from 14 residues. The V and J ends lost 8 bases and 6 bases, in that order; junction bases with no gene match: 9. The DNA for the CDR3 is TGTGCCAGCCGGGCAGGGGGCCATATTCAGCCCCAGCATTTT. Amino acids: CASRAGGHIQPQHF.

This clonotype occurred a few times. V and J are TRBV7-9 and TRBJ2-3; possible D gene TRBD1, 5 bases. Deletions cut 11 bases from V and 4 bases from J, with 7 bases between. The V gene's germline CDR1 is SEHNR and CDR2 FQNEAQ (reference sequence). The CDR3 runs to 10 residues. This CDR3 is CASRADTQYF. CDR3 nucleotide sequence: TGTGCCTCCAGGGCAGATACGCAGTATTTT.

In this sample, this clonotype turned up many times. This rearrangement joins TRBV9 to TRBJ2-7; 7 bases match TRBD2. Germline V lookup: CDR1 SGDLS, CDR2 YYNGEE. The length of the CDR3 is 15 residues. Trimming removed 0 bases from V and 3 bases from J; junction bases left unmatched: 6. CDR3 in amino acids: CASSVASGTIYEQYF. The CDR3 coding sequence is TGTGCCAGCAGCGTAGCGAGCGGGACCATCTACGAGCAGTACTTC.